The source of this T cell receptor beta chain is a study of monozygotic twins with inflammatory bowel disease. Making cDNA involved eight separate reactions per sample. Through template switching, UMIs that included a 6-nucleotide sample barcode were added. Two nested PCRs, approximately 17 and 9 cycles, amplified TCRalpha and TCRbeta cDNA. TCRdb re-analyzed the 5' RACE reads; it lists each CDR3 protein once, without DNA. This sample contains about 350,000 distinct CDR3 sequences. The draw for each donor consisted of a single 2.5 ml blood sample. The sample comprised blood. The receptor comes from a human donor with ulcerative colitis or Crohn's disease, or a healthy co-twin of an affected twin (not recorded which).

The CDR3 sequence: CASSQDKMGMNTEAFF. The chain combines TRBV3-1 with TRBJ1-1. This CDR3 spans 16 amino acids. Looked up from germline, CDR1 is LGHDT and CDR2 is YNNKEL (reference sequence).